Shown below are 26 T cell receptor beta chains from a single sample sequenced in a study of CD4 T cells in relation to SARS-CoV-2 and coronaviruses (dated by TCRdb to the early 2020s). These TCRs are of unknown antigen specificity. Receptors were amplified or captured by the immunoSEQ multiplex PCR assay. Held by TCRdb, this immuneACCESS table contains in-frame sequences only and omits some clones. Under half of the omission traces to an unresolved V gene where checked; the cause of the rest is unknown. The sample records around 41,000 clones, around 82% of which are singletons. Of the sample, 0.95% to 1.5% falls within the top ten clones. Sequencing was carried out using naive CD4+ T cells from PBMCs, cultured in vitro. What the cell subset or site label conveys for this sample: naive CD4+ T cells isolated by negative enrichment. These receptors originate from an adult with COVID-19.

The V and J genes are TRBV21-1 and TRBJ2-1; the D call of TRBD2 is as the table states it, not checked on the DNA. TRBV21-1 is assigned pseudogene status. The CDR3 runs 15 residues. The CDR3 reads CASRYASTVYNEQFF. In nucleotides, the CDR3 is TGTGCCAGCAGGTACGCCTCTACCGTCTACAATGAGCAGTTCTTC.

The genes are TRBV7-9 and TRBJ2-7; weak D call: TRBD2 (7 bases). This CDR3 comprises 17 residues. V gave up 2 bases and J gave up 3 bases, with 20 bases separating them. In germline, CDR1 is SEHNR, CDR2 FQNEAQ (reference sequence). Here the CDR3 reads CASSLRGGTVSNYEQYF. In DNA form, the CDR3 reads TGTGCCAGCAGCTTAAGGGGGGGGACTGTGTCAAACTACGAGCAGTACTTC.

This chain uses TRBV7-3 with TRBJ2-3; the D gene is possibly TRBD2 (6 bases). Per germline, CDR1 SGHTA and CDR2 FQGTGA. The CDR3 consists of 14 residues. V was clipped by 0 bases and J by 4 bases, with 8 bases between them. CDR3 in amino acids: CASSLTAGADTQYF. The CDR3 nucleotides are TGTGCCAGCAGCTTAACAGCGGGCGCAGATACGCAGTATTTT.

This chain joins TRBV7-2 and TRBJ1-3; D unclear. CDR1 and CDR2 (germline): SGHTA, FQGNSA. The V gene lost 3 bases and the J gene lost 0 bases, with 6 bases spanning the gap. The CDR3 extends over 14 amino acids. Here the CDR3 reads CASSFGGSGNTIYF. The CDR3 DNA reads as TGTGCCAGCAGCTTTGGCGGCTCTGGAAACACCATATATTTT.

The CDR3 DNA reads as TGTGCCAGCAGTTTATTGGAGTACGAGCAGTACTTC. Its protein product is CASSLLEYEQYF. The V gene is TRBV28, the J gene TRBJ2-7; D not certain. The CDR3 length is 12 residues. Trimming stripped 1 base from V and 4 bases from J, with 5 bases between. Germline values: CDR1 MDHEN, CDR2 SYDVKM.

The V call is TRBV28, the J call TRBJ2-7; 12 bases line up with TRBD2. The germline gives CDR1 MDHEN, CDR2 SYDVKM. Trimming took 5 bases from V and 3 from J; bases not matched to a gene: 5. The CDR3 runs to 15 residues. The CDR3 region is CASSRTSGRHYEQYF. The CDR3 nucleotides read TGTGCCAGCAGTCGAACTAGCGGGAGGCACTACGAGCAGTACTTC.

J is TRBJ2-3 and V is TRBV4-1; D gene ambiguous. The CDR3 length is 12 residues. Germline assignment: CDR1 MGHRA and CDR2 YSYEKL. The V gene lost 1 base and the J gene lost 5 bases, with 4 bases spanning the gap. CDR3 coding DNA: TGCGCCAGCAGCCAAGTTAAAGATACGCAGTATTTT. Protein: CASSQVKDTQYF.

This chain links TRBV7-6 with TRBJ2-3; 13 bases match TRBD2. The CDR3 extends over 16 amino acids. J gave up 4 bases and V 3 bases, and 4 bases lay outside the gene matches. Germline values: CDR1 SGHVS, CDR2 FNYEAQ. The CDR3 nucleotides are TGTGCCAGCAGCTTTAAACTAGCGGGAGGGCCAGATACGCAGTATTTT. It is translated as CASSFKLAGGPDTQYF.

The gene calls are TRBV5-8 and TRBJ2-6, with 9 bases identical to TRBD1. The CDR3 is 17 amino acids. The junction had 3 bases not matched to a gene; V was cut back by 1 base and J by 1 base. Germline CDR1 reads SGHTS; CDR2 reads YDEGEE. The DNA of the CDR3 is TGTGCCAGCAGCTTGTTACAGGGGGCGTCTGGGGCCAACGTCCTGACTTTC. Translating gives CASSLLQGASGANVLTF.

The chain has TRBV24-1 and TRBJ2-5; D unclear. V was shortened by 5 bases and J by 5 bases, with 8 bases between the two germline ends. The germline V gene has CDR1 KGHDR and CDR2 SFDVKD. CDR3 length equals 12 residues. The CDR3 reads CATSGNGETQYF. DNA of the CDR3: TGTGCCACCAGTGGAAACGGGGAGACCCAGTACTTC.

V and J are TRBV2 and TRBJ2-3; 9 positions agree with TRBD2. V lost 7 bases and J lost 5; bases outside the gene matches: 7. CDR1 is SNHLY, CDR2 FYNNEI, per germline. This CDR3 has 14 residues. The CDR3 is CASNRLAEIDTQYF. CDR3 sequence (DNA): TGTGCCAGCAACCGACTAGCGGAGATAGATACGCAGTATTTT.

The chain uses TRBV24-1 and TRBJ2-5, with TRBD2 matching 11 bases. The CDR3 contains 17 residues. J lost 3 bases, V lost 2 bases, and 7 bases had no gene match. Germline V gene data show CDR1 as KGHDR and CDR2 as SFDVKD. As DNA, the CDR3 is TGTGCCACCAGTGATTGGAGCGGGACTAGCGGTAAAGAGACCCAGTACTTC. This encodes CATSDWSGTSGKETQYF.

The rearrangement joins TRBV18 to TRBJ2-5; 10 nucleotides line up with TRBD1. After removal of 3 bases from V and 5 bases from J, the junction contained 6 bases not matched to a gene. The CDR3 extends over 15 amino acids. The V gene's germline CDR1 is KGHSH and CDR2 LQKENI. The CDR3 nucleotides are TGTGCCAGCTCACCGGGACAGGGGATTTGGGAGACCCAGTACTTC. It yields the protein CASSPGQGIWETQYF.

The chain links TRBV13 to TRBJ1-1; 8 nucleotides match TRBD1. V lost 5 bases and J lost 0; bases outside the gene matches: 8. The germline gives CDR1 PRHDT, CDR2 FYEKMQ (reference sequence). There are 16 residues in the CDR3. The CDR3 DNA reads as TGTGCCAGCAGCCGGACAGGGACGTTTATGAACACTGAAGCTTTCTTT. Translated: CASSRTGTFMNTEAFF.

CDR3: CASSPQLRFLEAFF. The CDR3 region has the DNA TGTGCCAGCAGTCCTCAGTTACGGTTCCTCGAAGCTTTCTTT. This chain joins TRBV28 and TRBJ1-1, with D unclear. Germline lookup yields CDR1 MDHEN and CDR2 SYDVKM. The CDR3 length is 14 residues. V was shortened by 5 bases and J by 8 bases, with 18 bases between the two germline ends.

This rearrangement joins TRBV28 to TRBJ2-7, with 7 bases that match TRBD1. CDR1 and CDR2 (germline): MDHEN, SYDVKM. The V gene end was trimmed by 6 bases and the J gene end by 1 base; junction bases not matched to a gene: 9. The CDR3 is made up of 15 amino acids. Here the CDR3 reads CASRTPGQPSYEQYF. DNA for the CDR3: TGTGCCAGCAGGACTCCGGGACAGCCGTCCTACGAGCAGTACTTC.

This clone was observed once. This chain uses TRBV24-1 with TRBJ2-3, with a weak D call TRBD1 (6 bases). Germline values: CDR1 KGHDR, CDR2 SFDVKD. CDR3 length: 15 amino acids. The V gene lost 6 bases and the J gene lost 0 bases, with 12 bases spanning the gap. CDR3 region: CATSRTGQSTDTQYF. The DNA of the CDR3 is TGTGCCACCAGTCGCACAGGGCAAAGCACAGATACGCAGTATTTT.

The rearrangement links TRBV5-1 to TRBJ2-2, with 9 bases identical to TRBD1. Germline CDR1 is SGHRS and CDR2 is YFSETQ. With 4 bases clipped from V and 9 bases from J, the junction kept 10 bases outside the gene matches. The CDR3 extends over 15 amino acids. The CDR3 region has the DNA TGCGCCAGCAGCCCGGACAGGGGTACAGAACGGGAGCTGTTTTTT. Amino acid sequence: CASSPDRGTERELFF.

The chain uses TRBV19 and TRBJ1-5; TRBD1 matches at 7 bases. Germline CDR1 LNHDA, CDR2 SQIVND (reference sequence). The V gene end was trimmed by 3 bases and the J gene end by 5 bases; junction bases not matched to a gene: 13. The CDR3 is made up of 17 amino acids. The CDR3 loop is CASSIRLSSRGDQPQHF. The CDR3 DNA follows: TGTGCCAGTAGTATTCGTTTGTCGTCCAGGGGGGATCAGCCCCAGCATTTT.

The chain joins TRBV11-2 to TRBJ2-2, with 11 bases that match TRBD2. The CDR3 has 17 residues. Germline V CDR1 and CDR2: SGHAT, FQNNGV. The V and J ends lost 5 bases and 5 bases, in that order; junction bases with no gene match: 10. The CDR3: CASSPISGREATGELFF. The CDR3 region has the DNA TGTGCCAGCAGCCCGATTAGCGGGAGGGAGGCTACCGGGGAGCTGTTTTTT.

The gene calls are TRBV9 and TRBJ2-3; D is unresolved. Between the trimmed V and J ends, which lost 4 bases and 2 bases, there was a span of 8 bases. This CDR3 contains 13 residues. Germline values: CDR1 SGDLS, CDR2 YYNGEE. CDR3 sequence reads: CASSQALTDTQYF. Written as DNA, the CDR3 is TGTGCCAGCAGCCAAGCTCTCACAGATACGCAGTATTTT.

The chain has TRBV4-2 and TRBJ1-6, with D possibly matching TRBD1 (6 bases). This CDR3 region has 16 residues. V lost 2 bases and J lost 10, with 18 bases in between. CDR1 and CDR2 from the germline V gene are LGHNA and YNFKEQ. The CDR3 bases are TGTGCCAGCAGCCAATGGCCTAGGGGGAAGGAATCACCCCTCCACTTT. Protein product: CASSQWPRGKESPLHF.

This chain connects TRBV28 to TRBJ2-3; D gene unclear. There are 11 residues in the CDR3. The V gene's germline CDR1 is MDHEN and CDR2 SYDVKM. Trimming removed 8 bases at V and 5 bases at J, with 8 bases between. The CDR3 DNA is TGTGCCAGCGGGCTTCTAGATACGCAGTATTTT. It yields the protein CASGLLDTQYF.

The rearrangement links TRBV4-2 to TRBJ2-1; D remains unclear. CDR1 and CDR2 (germline): LGHNA, YNFKEQ. The V end lost 2 bases, the J end lost 6 bases, and 11 bases lay between the germline ends. CDR3 size: 14 residues. The CDR3 DNA reads as TGTGCCAGCAGCCAACGAGAGAAGGCCAATGAGCAGTTCTTC. It specifies CASSQREKANEQFF.

The chain couples TRBV11-2 to TRBJ2-3; 8 bases agree with TRBD2. The germline CDR1 and CDR2 sequences are SGHAT and FQNNGV. V gave up 1 base and J gave up 4 bases; unmatched junction bases: 7. CDR3 length: 16 residues. This CDR3 is CASSLGLREAADTQYF. The CDR3 DNA reads TGTGCCAGCAGCTTAGGGCTGCGGGAGGCTGCAGATACGCAGTATTTT. The variable domain in full, with the rest retrieved from reference TRBV11-2 and TRBJ2-3, is EAGVAQSPRYKIIEKRQSVAFWCNPISGHATLYWYQQILGQGPKLLIQFQNNGVVDDSQLPKDRFSAERLKGVDSTLKIQPAKLEDSAVYLCASSLGLREAADTQYFGPGTRLTVL.

Remarks on this clone: Compared with germline, one end of the junction differs, possibly owing to a read error. This chain joins TRBV6-5 and TRBJ2-7; 12 bases match TRBD2. This CDR3 spans 14 amino acids. Looked up from germline, CDR1 is MNHEY and CDR2 is SVGAGI. CDR3 DNA: TGTGCCAGCAGCCTACTCAGGGCTAGCGGGAGGGTTACCTTC. Its translation: CASSLLRASGRVTF.